The entry below describes one TCR beta chain. Its target is unknown. This sample stems from a study of graft-versus-host responses after intestinal transplantation. V lost 4 bases to trimming and J lost 0 bases; unmatched junction nucleotides: 6. The CDR3 runs 16 residues. Germline V CDR1 and CDR2: LGHNA, YNFKEQ. TCRdb's copy holds only in-frame clones and misses some; the assay was immunoSEQ multiplex PCR. The repertoire holds around 100,000 clones, with 75% to 95% as singletons. J is TRBJ1-1 and V is TRBV4-2; 9 bases map to TRBD1. The sequencing here drew on unstimulated CD4+ T cells sorted from spleen or lymph node cells, taken before transplant. The TCR comes from a human donor who was the organ donor for an intestinal transplant. The CDR3 sequence: CASSPQGAALNTEAFF. The DNA for the CDR3 is TGTGCCAGCAGCCCACAGGGGGCCGCCTTGAACACTGAAGCTTTCTTT.